The rows below give T cell receptor beta chains drawn from one sample of a study of shared clonotypes between healthy human individuals. Clones were sequenced by immunoSEQ multiplex PCR, and TCRdb holds only the in-frame ones, with some missing. The sample has 1.5 million to 2.5 million clones, about 95% seen once. The sequenced sample consisted of naive CD8+ T cells sorted from blood. The receptors here all came from a man aged 18-30 years in good health. Each CDR3 is given with its conserved first and last residue. Fields, in order: J gene, clone size, V gene, D gene, CDR3 protein, CDR3 DNA. D genes are given only for firm matches. Clone size is shown for a subset of rows, as once, few, many or a class of expanded clone.

j_gene: TRBJ2-2
abundance: NA
v_gene: TRBV11-2
d_gene: NA
CDR3aa: CASSADPPGTGELFF
CDR3nt: TGTGCCAGCAGCGCGGACCCCCCGGGCACCGGGGAGCTGTTTTTT

j_gene: TRBJ2-7
abundance: once
v_gene: TRBV7-2
d_gene: TRBD1
CDR3aa: CASSSRDRSSYEQYF
CDR3nt: TGTGCCAGCAGCTCCCGGGACAGGAGCTCCTACGAGCAGTACTTC

j_gene: TRBJ2-1
abundance: NA
v_gene: TRBV27
d_gene: NA
CDR3aa: CASSLEENLYNEQFF
CDR3nt: TGTGCCAGCAGTTTAGAGGAGAACCTATACAATGAGCAGTTCTTC

j_gene: TRBJ1-1
abundance: NA
v_gene: TRBV18
d_gene: NA
CDR3aa: CASSPINTEAFF
CDR3nt: TGTGCCAGCTCACCGATCAACACTGAAGCTTTCTTT

j_gene: TRBJ2-7
abundance: once
v_gene: TRBV5-8
d_gene: TRBD2
CDR3aa: CASSLDSGVLYEQYF
CDR3nt: TGTGCCAGCAGCTTGGATAGCGGGGTACTCTACGAGCAGTACTTC

j_gene: TRBJ2-5
abundance: NA
v_gene: TRBV28
d_gene: NA
CDR3aa: CASSQGKETQYF
CDR3nt: TGTGCCAGCAGTCAGGGAAAAGAGACCCAGTACTTC

j_gene: TRBJ2-7
abundance: NA
v_gene: TRBV6-6
d_gene: NA
CDR3aa: CASSSPESSYEQYF
CDR3nt: TGTGCCAGCAGTAGCCCAGAGAGCTCCTACGAGCAGTACTTC

j_gene: TRBJ2-7
abundance: NA
v_gene: TRBV6-1
d_gene: NA
CDR3aa: CASSLGHLYEQYF
CDR3nt: TGTGCCAGCAGCTTGGGACACCTCTACGAGCAGTACTTC

j_gene: TRBJ1-6
abundance: NA
v_gene: TRBV28
d_gene: NA
CDR3aa: CASSIVPGPLSPLHF
CDR3nt: TGTGCCAGCAGTATAGTACCGGGCCCCCTTTCACCCCTCCACTTT

j_gene: TRBJ1-5
abundance: NA
v_gene: TRBV27
d_gene: TRBD1
CDR3aa: CASSLFGTDNSNQPQHF
CDR3nt: TGTGCCAGCAGTTTATTCGGGACAGATAATAGCAATCAGCCCCAGCATTTT